Below, 22 T cell receptor beta chains from the same sample are listed, as sequenced in a study of blood T cells in healthy people across ages. Primers used in a second PCR of about 7 to 12 cycles were a sample-barcoded 5' primer and a J-beta primer mix. TCRdb reprocessed the 5' RACE reads via MiXCR and lists one record per CDR3 protein. Seen here are about 290,000 distinct CDR3 sequences, around 30% observed once, and the top ten hold 25% to 35%. Source material: blood. Receptors were obtained from a woman aged 70-85 years in good health.

This chain connects TRBV15 to TRBJ2-4, with 8 bases fitting TRBD2. After removal of 4 bases from V and 6 bases from J, the junction contained 8 bases not matched to a gene. Germline V gene lookup returns CDR1 LNHNV and CDR2 YYDKDF (reference sequence). The CDR3 has 15 residues. This CDR3 is CATSTGGAIGNIQYF. The CDR3 DNA sequence: TGTGCCACCAGCACCGGGGGGGCCATAGGAAACATTCAGTACTTC. Full variable domain (outside the CDR3, taken from reference TRBV15 and TRBJ2-4): DAMVIQNPRYQVTQFGKPVTLSCSQTLNHNVMYWYQQKSSQAPKLLFHYYDKDFNNEADTPDNFQSRRPNTSFCFLDIRSPGLGDTAMYLCATSTGGAIGNIQYFGAGTRLSVL.

The genes are TRBV12-3 or TRBV12-4 and TRBJ2-5; tentatively, D is TRBD2 (6 bases). The DNA matches TRBJ2-7 better at its end, which makes the J call doubtful. This CDR3 contains 13 residues. The CDR3, as DNA: TGTGCCAGCAGTCCTACTAGCCACTTCGAGCAGTACTTC. Protein sequence: CASSPTSHFEQYF.

This chain links TRBV29-1 with TRBJ2-5; 9 bases align to TRBD1. Germline CDR1 reads SQVTM; CDR2 reads ANQGSEA. V trimming: 7 bases; J trimming: 5 bases; junction bases outside the gene matches: 8. CDR3 size: 13 residues. The chain's CDR3 is CSANRGRFETQYF. CDR3 sequence (DNA): TGCAGCGCAAACAGGGGGCGCTTTGAGACCCAGTACTTC.

This chain connects TRBV6-5 to TRBJ1-3; D might be TRBD1 (5 bases). Germline V gene lookup returns CDR1 MNHEY and CDR2 SVGAGI. The V end was cut by 5 bases, the J end by 4 bases, with 12 bases between. The CDR3 consists of 14 residues. The CDR3 protein is CASSDPGPGNTIYF. The CDR3 region has the DNA TGTGCCAGCAGTGACCCAGGGCCGGGAAACACCATATATTTT.

J is TRBJ1-5 and V is TRBV6-5; TRBD1 matches at 10 bases. The germline gives CDR1 MNHEY, CDR2 SVGAGI. Germline trimming cut 2 bases from V and 4 bases from J; bases unmatched to any gene: 8. The CDR3 length is 17 residues. This chain's CDR3 is CASSYQLGQGGNQPQHF. The CDR3 DNA is TGTGCCAGCAGTTACCAACTCGGACAGGGGGGTAATCAGCCCCAGCATTTT.

This clonotype showed up just a few times. The rearrangement uses TRBV28 and TRBJ2-1; either TRBD1 or TRBD2 may supply D (5 bases each). V was trimmed by 6 bases and J by 4 bases, leaving 19 bases between them. The CDR3 is 16 amino acids. Germline lookup yields CDR1 MDHEN and CDR2 SYDVKM. The CDR3 nucleotides are TGTGCCAGCAGCCTAAGTGGGACCAGGACATACAATGAGCAGTTCTTC. Protein: CASSLSGTRTYNEQFF.

The chain has TRBV7-9 and TRBJ1-2, with TRBD1 matching over 10 bases. The CDR3 length is 13 residues. Trimming removed 7 bases from V and 8 bases from J; junction bases left unmatched: 7. Germline V gene lookup returns CDR1 SEHNR and CDR2 FQNEAQ (reference sequence). This CDR3 reads CASIATGGHGYTF. CDR3 nucleotides: TGTGCCAGCATCGCGACAGGGGGCCACGGCTACACCTTC.

The V call is TRBV28, the J call TRBJ1-5; TRBD1 is a possible D gene (6 bases). Germline CDR1 and CDR2: MDHEN and SYDVKM. This CDR3 comprises 14 residues. The germline V and J ends were trimmed by 6 bases and 7 bases, with 16 bases remaining between them. The CDR3 region is CASSPRGRAQPQHF. In DNA, the CDR3 is TGTGCCAGCAGCCCCCGGGGGCGAGCACAGCCCCAGCATTTT. The whole variable domain, filled in from reference TRBV28 and TRBJ1-5, reads DVKVTQSSRYLVKRTGEKVFLECVQDMDHENMFWYRQDPGLGLRLIYFSYDVKMKEKGDIPEGYSVSREKKERFSLILESASTNQTSMYLCASSPRGRAQPQHFGDGTRLSIL.

The gene calls are TRBV5-1 and TRBJ2-5; 9 bases map to TRBD2. Gene TRBJ2-1 matches the end of the DNA better, so the J call may be wrong. In germline, CDR1 is SGHRS, CDR2 YFSETQ. CDR3 size: 15 residues. CDR3 sequence: CASSLFLAGNNEQFF. DNA for the CDR3: TGCGCCAGCAGCTTGTTTCTAGCGGGGAACAATGAGCAGTTCTTC.

The genes are TRBV6-5 and TRBJ2-1, with a tentative D call TRBD2 (5 bases). Trimming pared 7 bases from V and 6 bases from J, leaving 19 bases between. CDR1 is MNHEY and CDR2 is SVGAGI in the germline V gene. This CDR3 is built from 15 residues. In DNA, the CDR3 is TGTGCCAGCACCGGCAGAGGGAGCGGTCTCAATGAGCAGTTCTTC. Translating it yields CASTGRGSGLNEQFF.

The V call is TRBV5-4, the J call TRBJ2-1; 8 bases are a match to TRBD2. Germline V gene data show CDR1 as SGHNT and CDR2 as YYREEE (reference sequence). CDR3 length: 14 amino acids. V shed 0 bases and J 6 bases; nucleotides not matched to a gene: 2. The CDR3 DNA reads as TGTGCCAGCAGCTTGGCCGGGACTAGCAATGAGCAGTTCTTC. This sequence encodes CASSLAGTSNEQFF.

The chain joins TRBV9 to TRBJ2-1; 7 bases are shared with TRBD2. Matching the DNA end better, TRBJ2-7 makes the J call doubtful. This CDR3 is 15 amino acids long. From germline, CDR1 is SGDLS and CDR2 YYNGEE. The CDR3 bases are TGTGCCAGCAGCGTAGGTGGGGGAGCGGGGTGCGAGCAGTACTTC. It yields the protein CASSVGGGAGCEQYF.

The J gene is TRBJ2-1, the V gene TRBV20-1; 8 positions match TRBD2. The better agreement between TRBJ2-7 and the DNA end casts doubt on the J call. CDR1 and CDR2 from the germline V gene are DFQATT and SNEGSKA (reference sequence). The CDR3 runs to 15 residues. CDR3 protein: CSARDMERERYEQYF. CDR3 in DNA: TGCAGTGCTAGAGATATGGAGCGGGAGAGGTACGAGCAGTACTTC.

The V and J genes are TRBV7-9 and TRBJ1-1; tentative D call: TRBD1 (5 bases). V lost 3 bases and J lost 6, with 8 bases in between. This CDR3 spans 12 amino acids. Germline V gene data show CDR1 as SEHNR and CDR2 as FQNEAQ (reference sequence). The CDR3 DNA is TGTGCCAGCAGCTTCCGGGACGCTGAAGCTTTCTTT. Encoded protein: CASSFRDAEAFF. Supplemented by reference TRBV7-9 and TRBJ1-1, the full variable domain reads DTGVSQNPRHKITKRGQNVTFRCDPISEHNRLYWYRQTLGQGPEFLTYFQNEAQLEKSRLLSDRFSAERPKGSFSTLEIQRTEQGDSAMYLCASSFRDAEAFFGQGTRLTVV.

This chain uses TRBV29-1 with TRBJ2-1; TRBD2 is a possible D gene (6 bases). CDR3 size: 12 residues. Germline CDR1 and CDR2: SQVTM and ANQGSEA. V dropped 7 bases and J dropped 9 bases, with 16 bases sitting between them. CDR3 in DNA: TGCAGCGGAGGACTCGGGGGAGGTGAGCAGTTCTTC. Protein product: CSGGLGGGEQFF.

The chain has TRBV20-1 and TRBJ2-3, with 8 positions matching TRBD1. Unmatched junction bases numbered 1, after V lost 2 bases and J lost 6 bases. The CDR3 spans 12 residues. Germline loops: CDR1 DFQATT, CDR2 SNEGSKA (reference sequence). The CDR3 coding sequence is TGCAGTGCTAGACAGGGGGCCGATACGCAGTATTTT. This translates into CSARQGADTQYF.

The chain uses TRBV5-1 and TRBJ2-2; no clear D. CDR1 SGHRS and CDR2 YFSETQ come from the germline V gene. V was pared by 4 bases and J by 1 base, with 8 bases between. CDR3 size: 14 residues. The CDR3 DNA reads TGCGCCAGCAGCATAGACATGAACACCGGGGAGCTGTTTTTT. Translating it yields CASSIDMNTGELFF.

This clonotype was seen a few times. The V call is TRBV20-1, the J call TRBJ2-1; 7 bases are a match to TRBD1. The J call may be mistaken, given a closer DNA end match to TRBJ2-7. Per the germline V gene, CDR1 is DFQATT and CDR2 is SNEGSKA (reference sequence). This CDR3 is built from 12 residues. CDR3 in DNA: TGCAGTGCCAGAAGGGGGCTTTACGAGCAGTACTTC. It specifies CSARRGLYEQYF.

The V gene is TRBV5-1, the J gene TRBJ1-1, with D perhaps TRBD1 (5 bases). Looked up from germline, CDR1 is SGHRS and CDR2 is YFSETQ. The CDR3 is made up of 16 amino acids. Trimming cost V 0 bases and J 4 bases, with 16 bases left between them. The CDR3 DNA reads TGCGCCAGCAGCTTGGAGTGGAGACAGTCGAGCACTGAAGCTTTCTTT. It is translated as CASSLEWRQSSTEAFF.

This clonotype was detected only a few times. The CDR3 loop reads CASSSTGNWETQYF. For the CDR3, the DNA is TGCGCCAGCAGCTCGACAGGGAATTGGGAGACCCAGTACTTC. The genes are TRBV5-1 and TRBJ2-5; 7 bases fit TRBD1. Looked up from germline, CDR1 is SGHRS and CDR2 is YFSETQ. With V trimmed by 3 bases and J by 5 bases, 7 bases remained unmatched. The CDR3 runs to 14 residues.

The chain recombines TRBV7-3 with TRBJ2-5; 11 bases are shared with TRBD2. The V gene end was trimmed by 1 base and the J gene end by 4 bases; junction bases not matched to a gene: 5. CDR3 length: 16 residues. Germline CDR1 reads SGHTA; CDR2 reads FQGTGA. Written as DNA, the CDR3 is TGTGCCAGCAGCTTAAGTAGTCTAGCGGGAGGAGAGACCCAGTACTTC. Translated, it gives CASSLSSLAGGETQYF.

The rearrangement joins TRBV4-1 to TRBJ2-6; possibly TRBD2 for D (5 bases). CDR3 length equals 17 residues. Germline CDR1 is MGHRA and CDR2 is YSYEKL. V was trimmed by 0 bases and J by 1 base, leaving 10 bases between them. The CDR3 loop is CASSQDIRGSGANVLTF. The CDR3 nucleotides are TGCGCCAGCAGCCAAGATATAAGAGGGTCTGGGGCCAACGTCCTGACTTTC.